The entry that follows covers one TCR beta chain sequence. The data were obtained in a study of shared clonotypes between healthy human individuals. Profiled with immunoSEQ multiplex PCR; TCRdb holds only in-frame clones, not every one. The top ten clones hold roughly 0.62% of a sample with about 990,000 clones, 75% to 80% of them seen once. The study drew all its donors from Caucasian adults living in Nashville, Tennessee. This clonotype originated in a man aged 18-30 years in good health. Some clones in this sample may be carry-over from other donors' samples. Sequenced sample: memory CD4+ T cells from PBMCs. Regarding subset: CD45RA-negative fraction.

CDR3 bases: TGCAGCGCCCGGGACAGAGTCTACGAGCAGTACTTC. This gives the protein CSARDRVYEQYF. V gene TRBV29-1 combines with J gene TRBJ2-5; 7 positions match TRBD1. The better agreement between TRBJ2-7 and the DNA end casts doubt on the J call. Germline assignment: CDR1 SQVTM and CDR2 ANQGSEA. CDR3 length equals 12 residues.